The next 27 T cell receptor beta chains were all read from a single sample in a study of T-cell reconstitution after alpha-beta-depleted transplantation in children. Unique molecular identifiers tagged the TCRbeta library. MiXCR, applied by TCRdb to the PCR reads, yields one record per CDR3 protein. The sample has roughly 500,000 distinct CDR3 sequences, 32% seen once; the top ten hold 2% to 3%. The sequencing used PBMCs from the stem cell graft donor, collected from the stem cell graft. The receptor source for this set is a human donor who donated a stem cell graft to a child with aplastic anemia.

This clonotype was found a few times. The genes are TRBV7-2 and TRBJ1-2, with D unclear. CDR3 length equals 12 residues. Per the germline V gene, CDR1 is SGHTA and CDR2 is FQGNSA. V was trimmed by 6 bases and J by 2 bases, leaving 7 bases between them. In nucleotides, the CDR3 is TGTGCCAGCAGGCTCCTGAACTATGGCTACACCTTC. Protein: CASRLLNYGYTF.

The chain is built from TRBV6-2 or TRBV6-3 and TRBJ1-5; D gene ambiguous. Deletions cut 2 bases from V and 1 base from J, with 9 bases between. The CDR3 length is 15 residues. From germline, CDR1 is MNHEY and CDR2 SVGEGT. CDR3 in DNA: TGTGCCAGCAGTTACACGGACCTAAGCAATCAGCCCCAGCATTTT. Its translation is CASSYTDLSNQPQHF.

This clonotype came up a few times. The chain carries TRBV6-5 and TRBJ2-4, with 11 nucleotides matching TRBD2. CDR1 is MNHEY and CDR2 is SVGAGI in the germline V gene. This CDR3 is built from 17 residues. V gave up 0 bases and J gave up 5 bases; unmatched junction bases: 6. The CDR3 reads CASSYSLTSGSENIQYF. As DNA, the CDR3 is TGTGCCAGCAGTTACTCACTAACTAGCGGGAGTGAAAACATTCAGTACTTC.

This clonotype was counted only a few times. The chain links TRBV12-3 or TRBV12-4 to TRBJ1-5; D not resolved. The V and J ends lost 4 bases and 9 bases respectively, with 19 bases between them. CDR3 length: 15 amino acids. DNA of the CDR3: TGTGCCAGCAGTTCGGGTCCACCTTATTCGAGGCCCCAGCATTTT. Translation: CASSSGPPYSRPQHF.

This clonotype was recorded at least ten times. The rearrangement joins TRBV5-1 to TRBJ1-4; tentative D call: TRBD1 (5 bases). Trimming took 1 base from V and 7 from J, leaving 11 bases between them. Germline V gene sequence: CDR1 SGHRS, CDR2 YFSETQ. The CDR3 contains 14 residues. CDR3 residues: CASSLTVRGEKLFF. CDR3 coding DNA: TGCGCCAGCAGCTTGACAGTGAGGGGTGAAAAACTGTTTTTT.

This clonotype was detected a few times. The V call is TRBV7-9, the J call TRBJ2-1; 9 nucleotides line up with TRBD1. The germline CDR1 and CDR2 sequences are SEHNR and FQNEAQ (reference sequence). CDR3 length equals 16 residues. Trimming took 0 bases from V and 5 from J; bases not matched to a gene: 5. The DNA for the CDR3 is TGTGCCAGCAGCTTAGCGGGACAGGGAAAGGACAATGAGCAGTTCTTC. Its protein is CASSLAGQGKDNEQFF.

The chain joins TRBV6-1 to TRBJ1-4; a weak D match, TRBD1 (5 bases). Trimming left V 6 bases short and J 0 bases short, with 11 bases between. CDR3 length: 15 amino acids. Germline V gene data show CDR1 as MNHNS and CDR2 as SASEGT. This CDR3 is CASRGGPSTNEKLFF. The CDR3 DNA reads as TGTGCCAGCAGGGGGGGACCATCAACTAATGAAAAACTGTTTTTT.

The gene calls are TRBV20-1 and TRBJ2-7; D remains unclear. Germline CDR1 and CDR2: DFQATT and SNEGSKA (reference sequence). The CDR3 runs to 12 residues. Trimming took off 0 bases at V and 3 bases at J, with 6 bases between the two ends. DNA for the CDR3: TGCAGTGCTAGAGAGGCAGGCTACGAGCAGTACTTC. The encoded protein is CSAREAGYEQYF.

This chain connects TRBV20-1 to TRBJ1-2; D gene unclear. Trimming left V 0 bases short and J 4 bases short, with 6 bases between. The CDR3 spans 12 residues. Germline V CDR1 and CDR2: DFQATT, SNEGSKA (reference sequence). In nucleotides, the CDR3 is TGCAGTGCTAGAGAGGAGATCTATGGCTACACCTTC. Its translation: CSAREEIYGYTF.

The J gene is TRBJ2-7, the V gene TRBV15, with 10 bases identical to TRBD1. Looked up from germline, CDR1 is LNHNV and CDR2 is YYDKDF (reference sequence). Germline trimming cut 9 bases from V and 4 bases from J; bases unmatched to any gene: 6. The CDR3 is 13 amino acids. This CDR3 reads CATKDRGSYEQYV. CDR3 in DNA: TGTGCCACAAAGGACAGGGGGTCATACGAGCAGTACGTC.

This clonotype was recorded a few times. The CDR3 bases are TGTGCCAGCAGTTACAGGGACAGGGGATTACCTAACTATGGCTACACCTTC. This codes for CASSYRDRGLPNYGYTF. The V gene is TRBV6-5, the J gene TRBJ1-2; the match to TRBD1 covers 10 bases. The CDR3 covers 17 residues. Trimming at V came to 2 bases and at J to 0 bases, leaving 6 bases not matched to a gene. Germline V gives CDR1 MNHEY, CDR2 SVGAGI.

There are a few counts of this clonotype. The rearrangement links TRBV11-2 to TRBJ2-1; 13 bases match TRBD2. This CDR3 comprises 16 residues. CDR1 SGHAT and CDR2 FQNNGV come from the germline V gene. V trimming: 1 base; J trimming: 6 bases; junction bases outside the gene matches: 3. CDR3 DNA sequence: TGTGCCAGCAGCTTAGTCGGGACTAGCGGGACCAATGAGCAGTTCTTC. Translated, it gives CASSLVGTSGTNEQFF.

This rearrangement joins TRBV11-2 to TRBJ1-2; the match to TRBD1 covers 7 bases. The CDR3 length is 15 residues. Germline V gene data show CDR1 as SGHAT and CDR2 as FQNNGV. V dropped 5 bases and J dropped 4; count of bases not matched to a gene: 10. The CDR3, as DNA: TGTGCCAGCAGCACTTTCGAGACAGGGACCTATGGCTACACCTTC. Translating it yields CASSTFETGTYGYTF.

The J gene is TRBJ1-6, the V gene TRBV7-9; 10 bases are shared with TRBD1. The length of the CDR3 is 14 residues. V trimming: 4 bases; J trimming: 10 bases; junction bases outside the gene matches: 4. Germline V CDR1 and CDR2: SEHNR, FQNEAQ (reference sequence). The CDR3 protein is CASSSRTGGSPLHF. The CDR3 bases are TGTGCCAGCAGCTCGAGGACAGGGGGGTCACCCCTCCACTTT.

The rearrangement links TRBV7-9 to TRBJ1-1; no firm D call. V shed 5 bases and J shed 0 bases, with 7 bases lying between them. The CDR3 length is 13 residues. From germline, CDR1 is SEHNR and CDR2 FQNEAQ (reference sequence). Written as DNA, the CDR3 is TGTGCCAGCAGCGCACTTGTGAACACTGAAGCTTTCTTT. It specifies CASSALVNTEAFF. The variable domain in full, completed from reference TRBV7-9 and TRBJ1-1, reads DTGVSQNPRHKITKRGQNVTFRCDPISEHNRLYWYRQTLGQGPEFLTYFQNEAQLEKSRLLSDRFSAERPKGSFSTLEIQRTEQGDSAMYLCASSALVNTEAFFGQGTRLTVV.

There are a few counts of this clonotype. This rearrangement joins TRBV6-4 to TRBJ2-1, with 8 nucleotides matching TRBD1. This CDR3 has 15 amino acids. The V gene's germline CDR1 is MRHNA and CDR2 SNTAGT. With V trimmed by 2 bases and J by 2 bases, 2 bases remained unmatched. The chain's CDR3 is CASSDTTGAYNEQFF. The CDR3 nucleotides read TGTGCCAGCAGTGACACGACAGGGGCCTACAATGAGCAGTTCTTC.

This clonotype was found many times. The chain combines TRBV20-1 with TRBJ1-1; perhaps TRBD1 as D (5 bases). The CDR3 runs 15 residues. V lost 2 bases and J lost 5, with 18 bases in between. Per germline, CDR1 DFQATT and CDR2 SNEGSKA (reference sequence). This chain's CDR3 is CSARSERGWETEAFF. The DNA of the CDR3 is TGCAGTGCTAGATCCGAAAGGGGATGGGAGACTGAAGCTTTCTTT.

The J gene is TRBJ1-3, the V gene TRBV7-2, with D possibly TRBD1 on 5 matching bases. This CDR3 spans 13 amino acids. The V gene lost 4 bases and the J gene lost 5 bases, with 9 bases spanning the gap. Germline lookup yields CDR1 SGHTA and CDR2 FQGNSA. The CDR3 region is CASSSGHRNTIYF. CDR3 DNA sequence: TGTGCCAGCAGCTCAGGACACCGAAACACCATATATTTT.

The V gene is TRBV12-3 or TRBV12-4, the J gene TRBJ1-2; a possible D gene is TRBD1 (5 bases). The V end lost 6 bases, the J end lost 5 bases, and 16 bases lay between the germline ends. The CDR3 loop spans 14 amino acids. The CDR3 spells CASRGDRGGYGYTF. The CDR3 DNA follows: TGTGCCAGCAGGGGGGATCGGGGCGGATATGGCTACACCTTC.

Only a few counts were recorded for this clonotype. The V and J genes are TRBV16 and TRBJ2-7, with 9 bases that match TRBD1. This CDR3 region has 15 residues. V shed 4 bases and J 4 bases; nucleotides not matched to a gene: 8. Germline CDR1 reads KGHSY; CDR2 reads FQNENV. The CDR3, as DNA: TGTGCCAGCAGCCCCGGGGGACAGGGTTATTACGAGCAGTACTTC. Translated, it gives CASSPGGQGYYEQYF.

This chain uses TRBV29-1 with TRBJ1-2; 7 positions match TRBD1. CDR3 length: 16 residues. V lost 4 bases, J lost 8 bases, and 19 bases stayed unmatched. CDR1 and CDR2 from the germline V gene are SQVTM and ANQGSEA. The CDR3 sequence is CSVGGLNRGRPYGYTF. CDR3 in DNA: TGCAGCGTTGGGGGATTAAACAGGGGCCGCCCCTACGGCTACACCTTC.

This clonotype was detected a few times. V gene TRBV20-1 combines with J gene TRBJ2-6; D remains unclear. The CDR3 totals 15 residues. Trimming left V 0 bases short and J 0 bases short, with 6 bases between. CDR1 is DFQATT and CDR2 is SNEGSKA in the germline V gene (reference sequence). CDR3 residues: CSARDGSSGANVLTF. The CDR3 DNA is TGCAGTGCTAGAGATGGCAGCTCTGGGGCCAACGTCCTGACTTTC.

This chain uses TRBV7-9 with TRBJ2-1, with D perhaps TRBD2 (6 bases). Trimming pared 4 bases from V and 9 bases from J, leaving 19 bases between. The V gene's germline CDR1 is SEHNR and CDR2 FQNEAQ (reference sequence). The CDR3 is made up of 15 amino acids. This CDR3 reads CASSWAVGGMAEQFF. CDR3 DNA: TGTGCCAGCAGCTGGGCAGTAGGCGGGATGGCTGAGCAGTTCTTC.

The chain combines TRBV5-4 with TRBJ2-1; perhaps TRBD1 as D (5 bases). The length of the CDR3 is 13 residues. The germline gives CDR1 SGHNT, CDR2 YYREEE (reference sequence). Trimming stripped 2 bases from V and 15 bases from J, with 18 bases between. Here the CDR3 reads CASSFEGASVRFF. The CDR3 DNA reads TGTGCCAGCAGCTTCGAAGGGGCCTCAGTCCGGTTCTTC.

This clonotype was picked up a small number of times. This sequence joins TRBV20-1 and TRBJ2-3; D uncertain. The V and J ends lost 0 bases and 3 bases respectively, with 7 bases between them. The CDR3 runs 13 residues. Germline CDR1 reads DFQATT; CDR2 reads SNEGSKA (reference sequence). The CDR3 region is CSARDYSTDTQYF. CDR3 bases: TGCAGTGCTAGAGATTATTCAACAGATACGCAGTATTTT.

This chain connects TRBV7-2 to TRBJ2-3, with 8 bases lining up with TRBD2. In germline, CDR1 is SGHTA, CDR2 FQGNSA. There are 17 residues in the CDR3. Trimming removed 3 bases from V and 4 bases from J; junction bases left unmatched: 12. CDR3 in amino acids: CASSFRASGRISDTQYF. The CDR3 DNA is TGTGCCAGCAGCTTTCGGGCGAGCGGGAGAATCTCAGATACGCAGTATTTT.

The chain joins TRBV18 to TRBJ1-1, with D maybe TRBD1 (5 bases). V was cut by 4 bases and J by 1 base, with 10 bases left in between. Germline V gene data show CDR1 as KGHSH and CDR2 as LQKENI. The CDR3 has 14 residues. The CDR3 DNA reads TGTGCCAGCTCACTACAGGAGAAGAACACTGAAGCTTTCTTT. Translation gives CASSLQEKNTEAFF.